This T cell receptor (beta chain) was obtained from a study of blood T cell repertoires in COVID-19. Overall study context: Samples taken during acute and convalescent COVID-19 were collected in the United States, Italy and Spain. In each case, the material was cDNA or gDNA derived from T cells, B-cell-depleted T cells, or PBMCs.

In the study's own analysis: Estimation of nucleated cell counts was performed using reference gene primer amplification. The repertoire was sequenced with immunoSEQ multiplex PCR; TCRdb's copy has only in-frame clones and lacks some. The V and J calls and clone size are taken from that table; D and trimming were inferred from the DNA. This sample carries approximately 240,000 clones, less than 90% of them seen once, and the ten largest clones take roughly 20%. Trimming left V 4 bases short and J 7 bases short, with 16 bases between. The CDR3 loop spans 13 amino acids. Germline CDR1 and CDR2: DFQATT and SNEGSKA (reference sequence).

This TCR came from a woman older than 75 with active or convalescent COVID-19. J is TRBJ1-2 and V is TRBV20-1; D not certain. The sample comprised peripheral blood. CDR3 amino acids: CSAIDLILSGYTF. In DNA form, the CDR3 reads TGCAGTGCTATTGATTTAATCCTAAGTGGCTACACCTTC.